Presented here are 21 T cell receptor beta chains from one specimen sequenced in a study of identical twins. TCRdb recomputed calls from the 5' RACE reads with MiXCR, one row per CDR3 protein. The profile shows around 250,000 distinct CDR3 sequences, about 7% of them singletons. These data were likewise used in another study, on yellow fever vaccine responses in identical twins.

Specimen: memory (CD45RO+) T cells sorted from blood. The receptors derive from a woman younger than 30 in good health.

The chain uses TRBV5-1 and TRBJ1-5, with D unclear. This CDR3 comprises 14 residues. V was pared by 1 base and J by 4 bases, with 9 bases between. Germline values: CDR1 SGHRS, CDR2 YFSETQ. DNA for the CDR3: TGCGCCAGCAGCTTGTTTCTGGGGAATCAGCCCCAGCATTTT. This encodes CASSLFLGNQPQHF.

The chain has TRBV12-3 or TRBV12-4 and TRBJ1-1; D is possibly TRBD1 (5 bases). This CDR3 is 15 amino acids long. Trimming took 6 bases from V and 5 from J, leaving 19 bases between them. The CDR3 sequence: CASSLTQRQGTEAFF. CDR3 coding DNA: TGTGCCAGCAGCCTGACCCAGAGGCAGGGTACTGAAGCTTTCTTT.

This clonotype was seen repeatedly, ten times or more. The rearrangement uses TRBV28 and TRBJ2-1, with D hard to call. The germline V and J ends were trimmed by 5 bases and 9 bases, with 14 bases remaining between them. The CDR3 has 13 amino acids. Germline assignment: CDR1 MDHEN and CDR2 SYDVKM. Here the CDR3 DNA reads TGTGCCAGCAGTCTCCCGACGGCTCTTGAGCAGTTCTTC. Amino acid sequence: CASSLPTALEQFF.

This clonotype was counted at least ten times. This chain joins TRBV6-2 or TRBV6-3 and TRBJ1-5; tentatively, D is TRBD1 (5 bases). The CDR3 is 13 amino acids. V was clipped by 2 bases and J by 6 bases, with 8 bases between them. Germline lookup yields CDR1 MNHEY and CDR2 SVGEGT. Here the CDR3 reads CASSYRGVQPQHF. For the CDR3, the DNA is TGTGCCAGCAGTTACAGGGGTGTTCAGCCCCAGCATTTT.

This clonotype was observed many times. The CDR3 spells CASSQFYEQYF. The CDR3 bases are TGTGCCAGCAGCCAATTCTACGAGCAGTACTTC. J is TRBJ2-7 and V is TRBV3-1; no definite D call. V was pared by 2 bases and J by 3 bases, with 2 bases between. The CDR3 is 11 amino acids. Germline assignment: CDR1 LGHDT and CDR2 YNNKEL (reference sequence).

The rearrangement links TRBV27 to TRBJ2-3, with TRBD2 matching 7 bases. The CDR3 runs to 15 residues. Germline trimming cut 3 bases from V and 6 bases from J; bases unmatched to any gene: 9. Germline V gives CDR1 MNHEY, CDR2 SMNVEV (reference sequence). The CDR3 loop is CASSLWEGLSDTQYF. In nucleotides, the CDR3 is TGTGCCAGCAGTTTGTGGGAGGGCCTATCGGATACGCAGTATTTT.

This clonotype has a count of ten or more. The V call is TRBV12-3 or TRBV12-4, the J call TRBJ2-4; tentatively, D is TRBD1 (6 bases). Trimming took off 5 bases at V and 5 bases at J, with 13 bases between the two ends. CDR3 length: 14 amino acids. The CDR3 nucleotides are TGTGCCAGCAGTCGACAGGTGGCTCAAAACATTCAGTACTTC. This encodes CASSRQVAQNIQYF.

This clonotype occurred many times. CDR3 bases: TGTGCCAGCAGCTTAGGACTAGCGGGAGGCCACAATGAGCAGTTCTTC. Translated, it gives CASSLGLAGGHNEQFF. V is TRBV7-9 and J is TRBJ2-1; 13 nucleotides agree with TRBD2. The CDR3 runs 16 residues. CDR1 is SEHNR, CDR2 FQNEAQ, per germline (reference sequence). The ends lost 1 base at V and 5 bases at J; junction bases unmatched: 2.

V usage is TRBV20-1 and J usage is TRBJ2-3; D may be TRBD2 (5 bases). In germline, CDR1 is DFQATT, CDR2 SNEGSKA (reference sequence). CDR3 size: 17 residues. V lost 2 bases to trimming and J lost 10 bases, with 28 bases between them. This CDR3 reads CSARPADSDGDVSAQYF. The DNA for the CDR3 is TGCAGTGCTAGACCCGCCGACTCAGACGGGGATGTTAGTGCGCAGTATTTT.

This rearrangement joins TRBV5-1 to TRBJ1-1, with a weak D call TRBD1 (6 bases). This CDR3 is built from 15 residues. Trimming stripped 0 bases from V and 4 bases from J, with 13 bases between. CDR1 is SGHRS, CDR2 YFSETQ, per germline. The chain's CDR3 is CASSLDRGRGTEAFF. CDR3 coding DNA: TGCGCCAGCAGCTTGGATCGGGGGCGTGGCACTGAAGCTTTCTTT.

Written as DNA, the CDR3 is TGTGCCAGCGTGGGTAGCGGGGAGACTTACGAGCAGTACTTC. It is translated as CASVGSGETYEQYF. The V and J genes are TRBV28 and TRBJ2-7; 8 bases fit TRBD2. Germline loops: CDR1 MDHEN, CDR2 SYDVKM. The V segment lost 8 bases and the J segment 4 bases; nucleotides outside the gene matches: 10. The CDR3 is 14 amino acids.

Comment on this clonotype: This sequence may be a read error, since a much larger clone differs from it by one base. The chain employs TRBV3-1 and TRBJ2-5; 14 bases align to TRBD2. The CDR3 has 18 amino acids. CDR1 is LGHDT and CDR2 is YNNKEL in the germline V gene (reference sequence). The CDR3 nucleotides are TGTGCCACCAGCCAAGATCTTGGACTAGCGGGAGGCGGAGAGACCCAGTACTTC. Translation: CATSQDLGLAGGGETQYF.

A few counts support this clonotype. The chain has TRBV7-6 and TRBJ2-7; TRBD1 agrees at 7 bases. J was trimmed by 5 bases and V by 5 bases; bases with no gene match: 6. There are 13 residues in the CDR3. Germline lookup yields CDR1 SGHVS and CDR2 FNYEAQ. CDR3 sequence reads: CASSAGTVDEQYV. In DNA form, the CDR3 reads TGTGCCAGCAGCGCCGGGACAGTAGACGAGCAGTACGTC.

In its sample, this clonotype was seen many times. The CDR3 spells CASSSTIGQGFYGYTF. The CDR3 DNA follows: TGTGCCAGCAGTTCGACTATCGGACAGGGCTTCTATGGCTACACCTTC. V usage is TRBV12-3 or TRBV12-4 and J usage is TRBJ1-2, with 8 bases that match TRBD1. V lost 4 bases, J lost 4 bases, and 11 bases stayed unmatched. The CDR3 extends over 16 amino acids.

This clonotype was observed at least ten times. The rearrangement links TRBV3-1 to TRBJ2-3; 7 nucleotides match TRBD1. The CDR3 extends over 16 amino acids. J lost 0 bases, V lost 4 bases, and 7 bases had no gene match. From germline, CDR1 is LGHDT and CDR2 YNNKEL (reference sequence). CDR3 residues: CASSLQDRPSTDTQYF. The CDR3 DNA reads TGTGCCAGCAGCCTCCAGGACAGGCCAAGCACAGATACGCAGTATTTT.

This clonotype appeared many times. The chain links TRBV6-6 to TRBJ2-1; tentative D call: TRBD2 (5 bases). Trimming left V 7 bases short and J 4 bases short, with 11 bases between. This CDR3 has 13 amino acids. Germline values: CDR1 MNHNY, CDR2 SVGAGI (reference sequence). The CDR3, as DNA: TGTGCCAGCACCTACGGGGTTTACAATGAGCAGTTCTTC. It encodes CASTYGVYNEQFF.

This clonotype was detected a few times. The chain has TRBV6-1 and TRBJ2-4; TRBD1 is a possible D gene (6 bases). The V and J ends lost 5 bases and 1 base respectively, with 21 bases between them. Germline CDR1 is MNHNS and CDR2 is SASEGT. The CDR3 loop spans 18 amino acids. The CDR3 DNA reads as TGTGCCAGCAGTCCAGGGGTCGCGACTGCCGGGGCCAAAAACATTCAGTACTTC. Amino acids: CASSPGVATAGAKNIQYF.

This chain joins TRBV20-1 and TRBJ2-1; no definite D call. The CDR3 is made up of 14 amino acids. Trimming cost V 5 bases and J 4 bases, with 15 bases left between them. Per the germline V gene, CDR1 is DFQATT and CDR2 is SNEGSKA (reference sequence). Here the CDR3 reads CSARRILSYNEQFF. DNA of the CDR3: TGCAGTGCTCGTCGGATCCTCTCATACAATGAGCAGTTCTTC.

This clonotype was observed at least ten times. The rearrangement links TRBV29-1 to TRBJ1-2, with D possibly matching TRBD1 (5 bases). Trimming pared 6 bases from V and 6 bases from J, leaving 14 bases between. Germline V gene sequence: CDR1 SQVTM, CDR2 ANQGSEA. This CDR3 contains 12 residues. CDR3 in amino acids: CSVDQGIHGYTF. Written as DNA, the CDR3 is TGCAGCGTGGATCAGGGTATACATGGCTACACCTTC. Filled out from reference TRBV29-1 and TRBJ1-2, the complete variable domain reads SAVISQKPSRDICQRGTSLTIQCQVDSQVTMMFWYRQQPGQSLTLIATANQGSEATYESGFVIDKFPISRPNLTFSTLTVSNMSPEDSSIYLCSVDQGIHGYTFGSGTRLTVV.

This rearrangement joins TRBV7-2 to TRBJ1-6; 10 bases are a match to TRBD1. In germline, CDR1 is SGHTA, CDR2 FQGNSA. Losses at the gene ends were 4 bases for V and 11 bases for J; bases not matched to a gene: 5. The CDR3 has 14 residues. This chain's CDR3 is CASSSGQGRTPLHF. For the CDR3, the DNA is TGTGCCAGCAGCTCGGGACAGGGGAGGACACCCCTCCACTTT.

The chain carries TRBV7-3 and TRBJ2-1; TRBD2 might be the D (7 bases). V was clipped by 3 bases and J by 7 bases, with 16 bases between them. The V gene's germline CDR1 is SGHTA and CDR2 FQGTGA. The CDR3 covers 15 residues. CDR3 protein: CASSFQGFGGNEQFF. CDR3 bases: TGTGCCAGCAGCTTCCAGGGGTTCGGGGGGAATGAGCAGTTCTTC.